The clone carrying this T cell receptor (beta chain) was observed a single time. What it binds is not known. Germline V gene data show CDR1 as MDHEN and CDR2 as SYDVKM. CDR3 length equals 13 residues. This entry belongs to a study of blood T cells in healthy people across ages. Study-level findings and limits: Significant beta diversity loss was already apparent by age approximately 40, declining roughly linearly. PBMCs left unsorted prevented a conclusive naive versus antigen-experienced comparison. Long-lived donors exceeded aged donors in naive CD4+ cells and diversity. Unknown donor CMV status possibly confounded expanded clonotype changes.

Next came a second PCR, run for 7 to 11 cycles, which used a sample-barcoded 5' primer along with a J-beta primer mix. TCRdb re-called the 5' RACE reads through MiXCR, storing one row per CDR3 protein. The sample holds about 620,000 distinct CDR3 sequences, roughly half seen once. The source material was blood. The rearrangement joins TRBV28 to TRBJ2-7, with D unclear. The J call may be in error: the DNA end matches TRBJ2-5 better. The source is a woman older than 75 in good health. CDR3 in DNA: TGTGCCAGCCGAGGCCCACAAGGAGAGACCCAGTACTTC. Its translation: CASRGPQGETQYF.